This TCR beta chain is drawn from a study of OX40 agonist ivuxolimab in advanced cancers. This CDR3 contains 15 residues. Germline trimming cut 1 base from V and 1 base from J; bases unmatched to any gene: 1. The germline V gene has CDR1 SGHKS and CDR2 YYEKEE (reference sequence). Only in-frame clones appear in the TCRdb table, and some are missing; sequencing was by immunoSEQ multiplex PCR. The sample holds approximately 74,000 clones; roughly nine tenths are singletons and the top ten take just under 0.3%. The origin of this receptor is an adult with an advanced solid tumor such as melanoma, head and neck, liver or kidney cancer. The chain links TRBV5-5 to TRBJ2-7; 11 nucleotides match TRBD2. This specimen was CD4+ or CD8+ T cells sorted from blood, taken in a trial of the OX40 agonist ivuxolimab. CDR3 amino acids: CASSLTSGRSYEQYF. The CDR3 DNA reads TGTGCCAGCAGCTTGACTAGCGGGAGATCCTACGAGCAGTACTTC.